This entry lists 18 T cell receptor beta chains sequenced from one sample in a study of CD8 T cells in ankylosing spondylitis. A single record per CDR3 protein comes from TCRdb applying MiXCR to the 5' RACE reads. The data contain 150,000 or so distinct CDR3 sequences, approximately 10% of them seen just once; the ten biggest clones take up just under 30%. The sample comprised blood, either unsorted or a sorted T cell fraction (not recorded which). These receptors all come from a male donor with ankylosing spondylitis or in good health (not recorded which).

This clonotype was picked up a small number of times. This CDR3 is CASSQDRGFGEQFF. DNA for the CDR3: TGCGCCAGCAGCCAAGATCGAGGATTTGGTGAGCAGTTCTTC. This chain links TRBV4-3 with TRBJ2-1; D not resolved. The CDR3 length is 14 residues. CDR1 and CDR2 (germline): LGHNA, YSLEER. V lost 0 bases to trimming and J lost 9 bases, with 12 bases between them.

This clonotype was counted only a few times. The chain joins TRBV6-2 or TRBV6-3 to TRBJ2-5; maybe TRBD2 (6 bases). CDR1 MNHEY and CDR2 SVGEGT come from the germline V gene. This CDR3 has 12 residues. Deletions cut 6 bases from V and 7 bases from J, with 12 bases between. The CDR3 reads CASSLAAGTQYF. The CDR3 nucleotides read TGTGCCAGCAGCTTAGCGGCGGGGACCCAGTACTTC.

This clonotype was found a few times. At one of its ends the junction is not consistent with the germline gene, which may arise from a read error. V gene TRBV6-5 combines with J gene TRBJ2-3; no firm D call. Germline assignment: CDR1 MNHEY and CDR2 SVGAGI. This CDR3 is built from 16 residues. The CDR3 region is CASSYSNGLYTHTQYF. Here the CDR3 DNA reads TGTGCCAGCAGTTACTCGAACGGGCTCTACACACATACGCAGTATTTT.

This clonotype was observed many times. This rearrangement joins TRBV5-1 to TRBJ2-3; D perhaps matches TRBD2 (5 bases). Germline V gene data show CDR1 as SGHRS and CDR2 as YFSETQ. The CDR3 loop spans 16 amino acids. V lost 5 bases to trimming and J lost 2 bases, with 18 bases between them. CDR3: CASRQFSETDTDTQYF. CDR3 bases: TGCGCCAGCAGGCAATTTAGCGAAACGGACACAGATACGCAGTATTTT.

This clonotype was seen ten or more times. J is TRBJ1-2 and V is TRBV3-1, with D perhaps matching TRBD1 (6 bases). Germline V gene sequence: CDR1 LGHDT, CDR2 YNNKEL (reference sequence). The V end was cut by 1 base, the J end by 3 bases, with 15 bases between. There are 16 residues in the CDR3. CDR3 in DNA: TGTGCCAGCAGCCAAGGAACAGGGAGGTTGGACTATGGCTACACCTTC. It specifies CASSQGTGRLDYGYTF.

This clonotype was seen repeatedly, ten times or more. A junction boundary mismatches the germline segment, possibly from a read error. The gene calls are TRBV11-2 and TRBJ2-1, with D tentatively TRBD2 (5 bases). The CDR3 contains 14 residues. Germline CDR1 and CDR2: SGHAT and FQNNGV. The CDR3 DNA reads TGTGCCAGCAGCTCTCGAGGGAATTTAGGGAGCAGTTCCTTC. This gives the protein CASSSRGNLGSSSF.

The V call is TRBV12-3 or TRBV12-4, the J call TRBJ2-5, with D unresolved. This CDR3 spans 13 amino acids. The V and J ends lost 6 bases and 5 bases respectively, with 13 bases between them. CDR3 DNA: TGTGCCAGCAGAGCCTCTGTGGGCGAGACCCAGTACTTC. Residues: CASRASVGETQYF.

Remarks on this clonotype: A much more abundant neighbour one base away suggests this may be a read error. The V call is TRBV10-3, the J call TRBJ2-1; D not certain. CDR1 is ENHRY, CDR2 SYGVKD, per germline. The length of the CDR3 is 14 residues. The CDR3 DNA sequence: TGTGCCATCAGAGCCGGGTCCTCCTACAATGCGCAGTTCTTC. It specifies CAIRAGSSYNAQFF.

In its sample, this clonotype was seen a few times. The gene calls are TRBV2 and TRBJ1-1; TRBD1 agrees at 8 bases. Germline trimming cut 11 bases from V and 5 bases from J; bases unmatched to any gene: 10. Germline values: CDR1 SNHLY, CDR2 FYNNEI. CDR3 length equals 13 residues. CDR3 bases: TGTGCCTGTCAACAGGGGGTTGAGACTGAAGCTTTCTTT. Its translation: CACQQGVETEAFF.

The chain uses TRBV7-2 and TRBJ2-7; D remains unclear. Per the germline V gene, CDR1 is SGHTA and CDR2 is FQGNSA. The CDR3 runs 14 residues. Trimming shortened V by 5 bases and J by 3 bases, and 14 bases separated the two germline ends. The CDR3 nucleotides are TGTGCCAGCAGCCTTCAAACCGGATACTACGAGCAGTACTTC. Its translation: CASSLQTGYYEQYF.

The chain links TRBV9 to TRBJ2-7; no clear D gene. The CDR3 spans 14 residues. The V gene lost 5 bases and the J gene lost 3 bases, with 15 bases spanning the gap. CDR1 is SGDLS, CDR2 YYNGEE, per germline. The CDR3 here is CASSVLAAGYEQYF. In DNA form, the CDR3 reads TGTGCCAGCAGTGTGTTAGCTGCCGGCTACGAGCAGTACTTC.

The table lists this clonotype with many counts. V and J are TRBV2 and TRBJ1-5; D might be TRBD1 (6 bases). The length of the CDR3 is 12 residues. V was clipped by 6 bases and J by 15 bases, with 18 bases between them. CDR1 SNHLY and CDR2 FYNNEI come from the germline V gene. The chain's CDR3 is CASSGTWPSPHF. CDR3 in DNA: TGTGCCAGCAGCGGGACATGGCCCTCGCCGCATTTT.

This clonotype was observed at least ten times. J is TRBJ2-7 and V is TRBV6-1; 10 bases are a match to TRBD2. The CDR3 has 17 amino acids. The junction had 14 bases not matched to a gene; V was cut back by 6 bases and J by 3 bases. Germline CDR1 reads MNHNS; CDR2 reads SASEGT. CDR3 coding DNA: TGTGCCAGCAGGGCAAGCGGGAGGGCCCTTAATATCTACGAGCAGTACTTC. Its translation is CASRASGRALNIYEQYF.

This clonotype was found a few times. The genes are TRBV12-3 or TRBV12-4 and TRBJ2-3; possible D gene TRBD1, 5 bases. Trimming removed 5 bases from V and 0 bases from J, with 15 bases in between. The CDR3 consists of 16 residues. DNA of the CDR3: TGTGCCAGCAGTATAACAGGTCTGGCTAGCACAGATACGCAGTATTTT. Protein product: CASSITGLASTDTQYF.

This clonotype was recorded many times. J is TRBJ1-1 and V is TRBV7-2; D not certain. Trimming shortened V by 2 bases and J by 1 base, and 8 bases separated the two germline ends. This CDR3 region has 14 residues. Germline-derived CDR1 and CDR2 are SGHTA and FQGNSA. CDR3 nucleotides: TGTGCCAGCAGCTTACTCGAGTGGAACACTGAAGCTTTCTTT. Translating gives CASSLLEWNTEAFF.

This clonotype was counted many times. The chain joins TRBV10-3 to TRBJ2-5; the match to TRBD1 covers 10 bases. This CDR3 is 15 amino acids long. The V gene end was trimmed by 1 base and the J gene end by 3 bases; junction bases not matched to a gene: 2. CDR1 is ENHRY and CDR2 is SYGVKD in the germline V gene. The CDR3 here is CAISELGQGKETQYF. The CDR3 DNA is TGTGCCATCAGTGAGTTGGGACAGGGGAAAGAGACCCAGTACTTC.

This clonotype occurred once. A single base separates this from a much larger clone, so it may be a read error. The chain employs TRBV6-1 and TRBJ2-5, with 16 bases that match TRBD2. Germline values: CDR1 MNHNS, CDR2 SASEGT. The CDR3 totals 15 residues. The CDR3 nucleotides are TGTGCCAGCAGTCCCGGGACTAGCGGGAGGGAGACCCGGTACTTC. It yields the protein CASSPGTSGRETRYF.

This clonotype has a count of ten or more. The chain joins TRBV29-1 to TRBJ2-7; no clear D gene. The CDR3 covers 11 residues. Per the germline V gene, CDR1 is SQVTM and CDR2 is ANQGSEA. CDR3 in amino acids: CTFGDSYEQYF. Here the CDR3 DNA reads TGCACCTTTGGGGACTCCTACGAGCAGTACTTC.